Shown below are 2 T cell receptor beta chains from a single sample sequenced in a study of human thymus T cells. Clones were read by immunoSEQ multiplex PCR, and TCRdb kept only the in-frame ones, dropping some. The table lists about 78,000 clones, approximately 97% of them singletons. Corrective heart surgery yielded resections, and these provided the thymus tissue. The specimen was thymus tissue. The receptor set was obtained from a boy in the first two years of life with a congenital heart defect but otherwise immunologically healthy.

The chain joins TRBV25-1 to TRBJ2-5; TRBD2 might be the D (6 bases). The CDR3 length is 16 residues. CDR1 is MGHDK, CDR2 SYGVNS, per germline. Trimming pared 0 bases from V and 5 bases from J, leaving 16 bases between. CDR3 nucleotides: TGTGCCAGCAGTGAATATGACGGGGGAGAAAGGGAGACCCAGTACTTC. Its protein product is CASSEYDGGERETQYF.

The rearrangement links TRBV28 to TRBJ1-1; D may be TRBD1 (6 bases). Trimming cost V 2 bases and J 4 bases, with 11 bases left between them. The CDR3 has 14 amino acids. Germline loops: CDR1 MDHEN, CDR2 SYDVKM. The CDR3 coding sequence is TGTGCCAGCAGTTTAGTACCCAGGGGCACTGAAGCTTTCTTT. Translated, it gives CASSLVPRGTEAFF.